These 17 T cell receptor beta chains originate from one sample sequenced in a study of technical replicates of blood from several donors. Here immunoSEQ multiplex PCR was the method, and the copy in TCRdb shows in-frame clones only, minus some. The sample consists of 76,000 or so clones, roughly 91% of them appearing once. Sequencing was done on a sample of T cells isolated from PBMCs. All receptors come from a human donor in good health.

The chain couples TRBV27 to TRBJ1-2, with unresolved D. Trimming removed 6 bases from V and 6 bases from J, with 14 bases in between. Germline V CDR1 and CDR2: MNHEY, SMNVEV (reference sequence). This CDR3 is built from 13 residues. CDR3 DNA sequence: TGTGCCAGCAGCCAGAGGTACTCCAATGGCTACACCTTC. Translating it yields CASSQRYSNGYTF.

This chain links TRBV6-5 with TRBJ1-1; D might be TRBD1 (6 bases). V was shortened by 0 bases and J by 11 bases, with 22 bases between the two germline ends. The CDR3 length is 16 residues. Germline lookup yields CDR1 MNHEY and CDR2 SVGAGI. The CDR3 DNA reads TGTGCCAGCAGTTACTCCTTTCCGGGGCAGGAAAGGGGGGCTTTCTTT. It yields the protein CASSYSFPGQERGAFF.

This chain joins TRBV4-2 and TRBJ1-1; TRBD1 is a possible D gene (6 bases). Per germline, CDR1 LGHNA and CDR2 YNFKEQ. With 3 bases removed from V and 1 base from J, the gap between germline ends came to 15 bases. The CDR3 runs 16 residues. The CDR3 region has the DNA TGTGCCAGCAGCCAGCCAGACAGGATCAAGAACACTGAAGCTTTCTTT. Encoded protein: CASSQPDRIKNTEAFF.

J is TRBJ2-7 and V is TRBV21-1; TRBD2 was called by the table and not checked on the DNA. TRBV21-1 is an annotated pseudogene. The CDR3 is 23 residues long. The CDR3 DNA follows: TGTGCCAGCAGCAAAGACGAGGGGCCGGCGGGCGGGAGGGCAGACTACCGCTCCTACGAGCAGTACTTC. It yields the protein CASSKDEGPAGGRADYRSYEQYF.

The rearrangement joins TRBV7-9 to TRBJ2-5; D possibly corresponds to TRBD1 (5 bases). Looked up from germline, CDR1 is SEHNR and CDR2 is FQNEAQ (reference sequence). The CDR3 is made up of 15 amino acids. V was clipped by 2 bases and J by 2 bases, with 12 bases between them. The CDR3 is CASSLSGAIQETQYF. The CDR3 DNA follows: TGTGCCAGCAGCTTAAGTGGGGCTATTCAAGAGACCCAGTACTTC.

This clone showed up just once. CDR3 sequence (DNA): TGCGCCAGCAGCCACTTGGGACTAGCGGGAACCGACGAGCAGTACTTC. It translates to CASSHLGLAGTDEQYF. The rearrangement links TRBV4-1 to TRBJ2-7; 13 bases fit TRBD2. Unmatched junction bases numbered 7, after V lost 3 bases and J lost 5 bases. This CDR3 is 16 amino acids long. The germline CDR1 and CDR2 sequences are MGHRA and YSYEKL.

V and J are TRBV27 and TRBJ1-1; maybe TRBD1 (6 bases). This CDR3 has 14 residues. V lost 5 bases to trimming and J lost 1 base, with 11 bases between them. Germline CDR1 is MNHEY and CDR2 is SMNVEV (reference sequence). The CDR3 loop reads CASSILQGNTEAFF. CDR3 bases: TGTGCCAGCAGTATCTTACAGGGGAACACTGAAGCTTTCTTT.

This clone was seen only a few times. The chain employs TRBV4-1 and TRBJ1-1, with D possibly matching TRBD1 (6 bases). Looked up from germline, CDR1 is MGHRA and CDR2 is YSYEKL. Deletions cut 4 bases from V and 6 bases from J, with 18 bases between. The CDR3 sequence is 15 residues long. This chain's CDR3 is CASSRAARGQAEAFF. CDR3 nucleotides: TGCGCCAGCAGCCGAGCCGCCAGGGGTCAGGCTGAAGCTTTCTTT.

The CDR3 DNA reads TGTGCCAGCAGGAATCAGGGGGCTGATGGCTACACCTTC. Translated: CASRNQGADGYTF. The genes are TRBV7-9 and TRBJ1-2; TRBD1 matches 8 bases. Germline V gene lookup returns CDR1 SEHNR and CDR2 FQNEAQ (reference sequence). J was trimmed by 6 bases and V by 6 bases; bases with no gene match: 6. This CDR3 is built from 13 residues.

The rearrangement joins TRBV7-9 to TRBJ2-1; 13 nucleotides line up with TRBD2. CDR1 and CDR2 (germline): SEHNR, FQNEAQ (reference sequence). This CDR3 has 16 amino acids. With V trimmed by 1 base and J by 4 bases, 1 base remained unmatched. The CDR3 DNA is TGTGCCAGCAGCTTAGGGGGACTAGCGGGATACAATGAGCAGTTCTTC. This translates into CASSLGGLAGYNEQFF.

The chain carries TRBV18 and TRBJ1-3; D call uncertain. CDR1 is KGHSH and CDR2 is LQKENI in the germline V gene. Trimming removed 0 bases at V and 8 bases at J, with 11 bases between. This CDR3 has 14 amino acids. CDR3 nucleotides: TGTGCCAGCTCACCACCGGGGTGGGGAGACACCATATATTTT. Its translation: CASSPPGWGDTIYF.

This clone was detected once. V and J are TRBV6-4 and TRBJ2-1; TRBD2 agrees at 8 bases. CDR3 length: 16 residues. CDR1 MRHNA and CDR2 SNTAGT come from the germline V gene. J lost 3 bases, V lost 0 bases, and 4 bases had no gene match. The DNA of the CDR3 is TGTGCCAGCAGTGACTCGGTTAGCGGGGACTACAATGAGCAGTTCTTC. Amino acid sequence: CASSDSVSGDYNEQFF.

This chain connects TRBV21-1 to TRBJ2-3; the D call in the table, TRBD2, was not verified against the DNA. TRBV21-1 is a documented pseudogene. This CDR3 has 19 amino acids. The DNA of the CDR3 is TGTGCCAGCAGCAAACGTTCTCTGGTGAGGGAGGGAAGCACAGATACGCAGTATTTT. Amino acid sequence: CASSKRSLVREGSTDTQYF.

The chain carries TRBV27 and TRBJ1-2, with TRBD1 identical over 7 bases. Germline V gives CDR1 MNHEY, CDR2 SMNVEV (reference sequence). After removal of 6 bases from V and 2 bases from J, the junction contained 9 bases not matched to a gene. This CDR3 region has 15 residues. Written as DNA, the CDR3 is TGTGCCAGCAGGGGTCGGGGACAGATCAACTATGGCTACACCTTC. Protein product: CASRGRGQINYGYTF.

The V call is TRBV19, the J call TRBJ1-1; TRBD1 is a possible D gene (5 bases). The V gene's germline CDR1 is LNHDA and CDR2 SQIVND (reference sequence). Trimming took off 7 bases at V and 1 base at J, with 19 bases between the two ends. This CDR3 comprises 16 residues. The CDR3 here is CASTLWGLGQNTEAFF. The CDR3 DNA sequence: TGTGCCAGTACCCTTTGGGGACTCGGTCAGAACACTGAAGCTTTCTTT.

The chain recombines TRBV4-1 with TRBJ2-4, with 8 bases lining up with TRBD1. V trimming: 7 bases; J trimming: 0 bases; junction bases outside the gene matches: 11. Germline V gene lookup returns CDR1 MGHRA and CDR2 YSYEKL. The CDR3 spans 17 residues. The CDR3 DNA reads as TGCGCCAGCAACCTCCGGACAGGGACTTTAGCCAAAAACATTCAGTACTTC. Protein product: CASNLRTGTLAKNIQYF.

J is TRBJ2-5 and V is TRBV5-1; TRBD2 matches 9 bases. V lost 5 bases to trimming and J lost 5 bases; unmatched junction nucleotides: 10. The CDR3 spans 15 residues. CDR1 and CDR2 (germline): SGHRS, YFSETQ. The CDR3 region is CASSPGSGGRETQYF. DNA of the CDR3: TGCGCCAGCAGTCCTGGGAGCGGGGGGAGGGAGACCCAGTACTTC.